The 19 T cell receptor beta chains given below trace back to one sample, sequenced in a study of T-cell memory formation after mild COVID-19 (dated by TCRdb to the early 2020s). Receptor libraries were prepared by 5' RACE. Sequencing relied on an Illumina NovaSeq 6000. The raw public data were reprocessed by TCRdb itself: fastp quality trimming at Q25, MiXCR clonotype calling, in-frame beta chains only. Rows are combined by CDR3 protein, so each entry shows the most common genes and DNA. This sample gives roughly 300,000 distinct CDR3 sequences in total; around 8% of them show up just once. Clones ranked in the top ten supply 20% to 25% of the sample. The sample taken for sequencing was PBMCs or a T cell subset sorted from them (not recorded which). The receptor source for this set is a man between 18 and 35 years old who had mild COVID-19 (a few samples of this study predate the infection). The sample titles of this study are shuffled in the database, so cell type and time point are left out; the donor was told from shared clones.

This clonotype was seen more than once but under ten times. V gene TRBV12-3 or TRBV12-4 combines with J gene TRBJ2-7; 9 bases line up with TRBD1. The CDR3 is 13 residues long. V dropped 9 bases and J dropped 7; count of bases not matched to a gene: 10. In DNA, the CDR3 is TGTGCCAGTAGAAACACAGGGGGCCGGGAGCAGTACTTC. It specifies CASRNTGGREQYF.

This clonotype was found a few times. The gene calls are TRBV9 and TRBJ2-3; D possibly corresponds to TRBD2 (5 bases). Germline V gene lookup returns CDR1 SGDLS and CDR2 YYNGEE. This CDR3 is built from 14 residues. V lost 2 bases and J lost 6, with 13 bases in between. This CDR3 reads CASSVVPGGDTQYF. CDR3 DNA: TGTGCCAGCAGCGTTGTCCCGGGCGGGGATACGCAGTATTTT.

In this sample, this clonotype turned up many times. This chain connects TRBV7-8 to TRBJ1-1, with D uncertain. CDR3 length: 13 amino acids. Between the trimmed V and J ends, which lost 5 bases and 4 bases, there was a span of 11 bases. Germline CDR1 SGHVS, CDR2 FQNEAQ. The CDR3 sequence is CASSPWSGTEAFF. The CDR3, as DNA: TGTGCCAGCAGCCCCTGGTCGGGCACTGAAGCTTTCTTT.

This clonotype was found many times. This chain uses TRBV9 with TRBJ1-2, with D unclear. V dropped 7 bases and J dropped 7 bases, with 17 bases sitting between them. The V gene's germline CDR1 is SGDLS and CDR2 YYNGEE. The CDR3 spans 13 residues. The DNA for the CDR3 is TGTGCCAGCGCCGTCACGACGGGAGGTGGCTACACCTTC. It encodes CASAVTTGGGYTF.

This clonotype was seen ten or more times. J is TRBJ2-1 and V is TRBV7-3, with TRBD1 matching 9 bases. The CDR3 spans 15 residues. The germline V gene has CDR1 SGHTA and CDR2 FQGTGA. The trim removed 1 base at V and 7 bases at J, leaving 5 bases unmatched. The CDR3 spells CASSLMGQGGNEQFF. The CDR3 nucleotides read TGTGCCAGCAGCTTAATGGGACAGGGCGGGAATGAGCAGTTCTTC.

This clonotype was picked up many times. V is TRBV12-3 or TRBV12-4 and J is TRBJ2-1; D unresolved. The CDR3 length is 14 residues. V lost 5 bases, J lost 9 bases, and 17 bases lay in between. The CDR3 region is CASSRQVLRSEQFF. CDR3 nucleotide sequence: TGTGCCAGCAGTAGACAAGTCTTGAGGAGTGAGCAGTTCTTC.

CDR3 nucleotide sequence: TGTGCCAGCAGCTCTGGGAGGTCTGAAGCTTTCTTT. It is translated as CASSSGRSEAFF. The chain carries TRBV7-9 and TRBJ1-1; no definite D call. V was pared by 4 bases and J by 6 bases, with 9 bases between. The CDR3 has 12 residues. In germline, CDR1 is SEHNR, CDR2 FQNEAQ (reference sequence).

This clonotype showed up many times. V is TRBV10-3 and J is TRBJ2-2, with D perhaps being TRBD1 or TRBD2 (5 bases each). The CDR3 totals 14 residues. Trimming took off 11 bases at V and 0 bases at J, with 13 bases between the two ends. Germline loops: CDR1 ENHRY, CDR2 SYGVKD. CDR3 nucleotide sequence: TGTGCCGTAAACCGGGACGCGAACACCGGGGAGCTGTTTTTT. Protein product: CAVNRDANTGELFF.

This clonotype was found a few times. CDR3 coding DNA: TGTGCCAGCACCCCGCGACAGGGGGCGTACGGCGATTCACCCCTCCACTTT. Translated, it gives CASTPRQGAYGDSPLHF. The chain uses TRBV6-1 and TRBJ1-6; 10 positions agree with TRBD1. There are 17 residues in the CDR3. Germline lookup yields CDR1 MNHNS and CDR2 SASEGT. The V gene end was trimmed by 7 bases and the J gene end by 8 bases; junction bases not matched to a gene: 14.

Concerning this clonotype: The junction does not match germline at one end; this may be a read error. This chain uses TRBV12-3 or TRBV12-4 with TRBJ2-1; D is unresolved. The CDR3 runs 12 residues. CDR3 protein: CASSPTYTEQFF. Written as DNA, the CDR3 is TGTGCCAGCAGCCCAACCTACACTGAGCAGTTCTTC.

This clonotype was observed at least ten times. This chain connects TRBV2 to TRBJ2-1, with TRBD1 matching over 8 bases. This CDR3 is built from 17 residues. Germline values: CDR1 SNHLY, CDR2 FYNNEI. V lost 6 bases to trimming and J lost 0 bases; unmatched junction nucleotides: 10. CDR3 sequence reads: CASSSTGEVVSYNEQFF. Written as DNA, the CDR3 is TGTGCCAGCAGCTCGACAGGGGAGGTTGTCTCCTACAATGAGCAGTTCTTC.

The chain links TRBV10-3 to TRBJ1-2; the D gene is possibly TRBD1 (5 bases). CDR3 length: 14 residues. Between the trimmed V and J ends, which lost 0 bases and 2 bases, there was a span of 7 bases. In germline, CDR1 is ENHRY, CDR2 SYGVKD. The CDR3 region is CAISESGENYGYTF. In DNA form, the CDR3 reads TGTGCCATCAGTGAGTCGGGGGAAAACTATGGCTACACCTTC.

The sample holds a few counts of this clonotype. The CDR3 nucleotides are TGTGCCAGCAGTTACGATAGCCCAAACACCGGGGAGCTGTTTTTT. As protein: CASSYDSPNTGELFF. J is TRBJ2-2 and V is TRBV6-5; no definite D call. V gave up 2 bases and J gave up 2 bases, with 9 bases separating them. The length of the CDR3 is 15 residues. Germline CDR1 MNHEY, CDR2 SVGAGI.

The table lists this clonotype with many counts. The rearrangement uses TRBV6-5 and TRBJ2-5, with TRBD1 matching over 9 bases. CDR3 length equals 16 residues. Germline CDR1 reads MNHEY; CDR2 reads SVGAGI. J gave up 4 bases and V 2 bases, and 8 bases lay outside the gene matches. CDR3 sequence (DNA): TGTGCCAGCAGTTACCGGACAGGGGAGAGGCCAGAGACCCAGTACTTC. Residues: CASSYRTGERPETQYF.

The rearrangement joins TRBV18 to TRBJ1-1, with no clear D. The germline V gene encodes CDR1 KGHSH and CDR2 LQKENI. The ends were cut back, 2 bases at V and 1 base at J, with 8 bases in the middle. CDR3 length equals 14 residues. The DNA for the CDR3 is TGTGCCAGCTCACCAAAGACGGGGAACACTGAAGCTTTCTTT. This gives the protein CASSPKTGNTEAFF.

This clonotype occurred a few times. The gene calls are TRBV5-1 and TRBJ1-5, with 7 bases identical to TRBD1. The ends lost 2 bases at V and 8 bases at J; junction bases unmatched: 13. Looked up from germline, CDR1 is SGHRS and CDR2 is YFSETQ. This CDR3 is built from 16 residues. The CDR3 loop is CASSLGEGGADKPQHF. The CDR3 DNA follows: TGCGCCAGCAGCTTAGGGGAAGGGGGCGCGGACAAGCCCCAGCATTTT.

The DNA of the CDR3 is TGTGCCAGCAGTTTCCAGGGCCTCGCTGAAGCTTTCTTT. This codes for CASSFQGLAEAFF. The rearrangement uses TRBV27 and TRBJ1-1, with D possibly being TRBD1 (5 bases). Trimming removed 3 bases at V and 6 bases at J, with 11 bases between. Germline CDR1 is MNHEY and CDR2 is SMNVEV (reference sequence). This CDR3 has 13 amino acids.

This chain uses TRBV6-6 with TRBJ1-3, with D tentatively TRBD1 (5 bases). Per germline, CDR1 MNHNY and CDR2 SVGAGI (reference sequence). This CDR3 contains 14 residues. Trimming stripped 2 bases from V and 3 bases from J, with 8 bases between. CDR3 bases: TGTGCCAGCAGTTACCAGGGAGGTGGAAACACCATATATTTT. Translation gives CASSYQGGGNTIYF.

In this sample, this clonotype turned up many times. The CDR3 coding sequence is TGTGCCACCAGCAGAGTGGGGGGAGCTGGAAACACCATATATTTT. This sequence encodes CATSRVGGAGNTIYF. V is TRBV15 and J is TRBJ1-3, with D possibly being TRBD1 (5 bases). The CDR3 extends over 15 amino acids. Germline lookup yields CDR1 LNHNV and CDR2 YYDKDF (reference sequence). V shed 1 base and J shed 2 bases, with 9 bases lying between them.